Sequencing of this TCR beta chain was carried out in a study of resident and recirculating memory T cells in vitiligo. The overall study: Shave-biopsy epidermis from lesional and nonlesional skin was sequenced alongside PBMCs.

TCRdb's table, derived via immunoSEQ multiplex PCR, lists solely in-frame clones and lacks some. Counted here are more than 65,000 clones, roughly 92% occurring once; the ten biggest clones make up roughly 5%. Germline V CDR1 and CDR2: MDHEN, SYDVKM. The CDR3 covers 12 residues. Trimming removed 11 bases at V and 8 bases at J, with 18 bases between. Stability required unchanged lesions during the previous 6 months. Sample: blood. This chain connects TRBV28 to TRBJ1-2; no definite D call. The sequence derives from a male donor with vitiligo. The CDR3 bases are TGTGCCGCCTCTCGGGGAGGGCAGGGCTACACCTTC. Amino acid sequence: CAASRGGQGYTF.